These 17 T cell receptor beta chains share one sample of origin, sequenced in a study of T cells in Graves' hyperthyroidism and ophthalmopathy. The CDR3 regions of TCR beta were amplified from RNA transcripts. The HTBI primer set served for first-round RT-PCR of the TCR CDR3. TCRdb passed the multiplex PCR reads through MiXCR, listing each CDR3 protein once. In the table there are a few hundred thousand distinct CDR3 sequences, approximately 20% of which are singletons. The sample comprised blood. All receptors come from a man aged 30-40 years with Graves' ophthalmopathy.

The chain employs TRBV10-3 and TRBJ2-1; 10 positions match TRBD2. This CDR3 is 15 amino acids long. V lost 8 bases to trimming and J lost 7 bases; unmatched junction nucleotides: 11. The germline V gene has CDR1 ENHRY and CDR2 SYGVKD. The CDR3 coding sequence is TGTGCCATCGGGTTAGCGGGAGGAAGTCAGAATGAGCAGTTCTTC. Its protein is CAIGLAGGSQNEQFF.

In this sample, this clonotype turned up a few times. The chain's CDR3 is CASSEARETLGKPQHF. The DNA of the CDR3 is TGTGCCAGCAGTGAAGCGCGGGAGACCCTGGGGAAGCCCCAGCATTTT. The chain links TRBV6-1 to TRBJ1-5; no definite D call. This CDR3 is built from 16 residues. Between the trimmed V and J ends, which lost 0 bases and 8 bases, there was a span of 17 bases. Germline values: CDR1 MNHNS, CDR2 SASEGT.

In this sample, this clonotype turned up many times. The J gene is TRBJ2-1, the V gene TRBV11-1; unclear D gene. V lost 3 bases and J 7 bases, leaving 10 bases between the germline ends. Germline lookup yields CDR1 SGHAT and CDR2 FQDESV (reference sequence). The CDR3 consists of 13 residues. CDR3 loop: CASSFVMRNEQFF. In nucleotides, the CDR3 is TGTGCCAGCAGCTTCGTAATGAGAAATGAGCAGTTCTTC.

This clonotype has just a few counts. The gene calls are TRBV3-1 and TRBJ2-2, with 14 bases identical to TRBD2. This CDR3 region has 19 residues. After removal of 1 base from V and 6 bases from J, the junction contained 10 bases not matched to a gene. Germline CDR1 and CDR2: LGHDT and YNNKEL (reference sequence). This chain's CDR3 is CASSQVVGLAGGSPGELFF. The CDR3 coding sequence is TGTGCCAGCAGCCAAGTCGTAGGACTAGCGGGAGGAAGTCCCGGGGAGCTGTTTTTT. Together with reference TRBV3-1 and TRBJ2-2, the CDR3 gives the full variable domain: DTAVSQTPKYLVTQMGNDKSIKCEQNLGHDTMYWYKQDSKKFLKIMFSYNNKELIINETVPNRFSPKSPDKAHLNLHINSLELGDSAVYFCASSQVVGLAGGSPGELFFGEGSRLTVL.

The chain has TRBV27 and TRBJ2-2; TRBD2 matches 12 bases. This CDR3 spans 17 amino acids. Trimming removed 5 bases from V and 8 bases from J; junction bases left unmatched: 12. CDR1 and CDR2 from the germline V gene are MNHEY and SMNVEV (reference sequence). CDR3 bases: TGTGCCAGCAGTCCCGGGCGAGGACTAGCGGGAACGGGGGAGCTGTTTTTT. It codes for CASSPGRGLAGTGELFF.

This clonotype has a handful of counts. The gene calls are TRBV6-6 and TRBJ2-1, with TRBD2 matching over 12 bases. There are 16 residues in the CDR3. The V segment lost 0 bases and the J segment 4 bases; nucleotides outside the gene matches: 1. In germline, CDR1 is MNHNY, CDR2 SVGAGI (reference sequence). The DNA for the CDR3 is TGTGCCAGCAGTTACTCAACTAGCGGGAGGTACAATGAGCAGTTCTTC. As protein: CASSYSTSGRYNEQFF.

The chain employs TRBV6-4 and TRBJ2-1; TRBD1 aligns across 11 bases. The V segment lost 2 bases and the J segment 6 bases; nucleotides outside the gene matches: 0. Germline V CDR1 and CDR2: MRHNA, SNTAGT. This CDR3 spans 14 amino acids. CDR3 coding DNA: TGTGCCAGCAGTGACGGGACAGGGGGCAATGAGCAGTTCTTC. Encoded protein: CASSDGTGGNEQFF.

V is TRBV12-3 or TRBV12-4 and J is TRBJ2-7; D ambiguous. The CDR3 is 11 residues long. Trimming stripped 5 bases from V and 3 bases from J, with 5 bases between. The CDR3 DNA follows: TGTGCCAGCAGTGCAGACTACGAGCAGTACTTC. Translated: CASSADYEQYF.

This clonotype was seen only a few times. The chain has TRBV11-3 and TRBJ2-2; no firm D call. CDR1 and CDR2 from the germline V gene are SGHNT and YENEEA. CDR3 length: 15 amino acids. The germline V and J ends were trimmed by 5 bases and 5 bases, with 15 bases remaining between them. For the CDR3, the DNA is TGTGCCAGCAGCCCCCCCACGAGTATTACCGGGGAGCTGTTTTTT. The encoded protein is CASSPPTSITGELFF.

This clonotype was picked up a small number of times. The J gene is TRBJ2-3, the V gene TRBV29-1, with 13 bases that match TRBD2. Trimming cost V 6 bases and J 4 bases; bases outside gene matches: 10. The germline V gene has CDR1 SQVTM and CDR2 ANQGSEA. This CDR3 spans 16 amino acids. The CDR3 DNA reads as TGCAGCGTCTCACTAGCGGGAGGGCCGGGGGCAGATACGCAGTATTTT. Translated: CSVSLAGGPGADTQYF.

This clonotype was seen only a few times. The CDR3 nucleotides read TGTGCCAGCAGTTTTAGGTGGAGCGGGAGTAGGTCAGATACGCAGTATTTT. Translated, it gives CASSFRWSGSRSDTQYF. The chain uses TRBV27 and TRBJ2-3; 8 bases fit TRBD2. Germline CDR1 and CDR2: MNHEY and SMNVEV (reference sequence). V dropped 3 bases and J dropped 4; count of bases not matched to a gene: 12. CDR3 length: 17 residues.

This clonotype was observed many times. The chain is built from TRBV11-1 and TRBJ2-2, with a tentative D call TRBD2 (5 bases). CDR3 length equals 16 residues. Per germline, CDR1 SGHAT and CDR2 FQDESV (reference sequence). V was trimmed by 0 bases and J by 1 base, leaving 9 bases between them. CDR3 bases: TGTGCCAGCAGCTTAGCGCGGGCAGAGAACACCGGGGAGCTGTTTTTT. This gives the protein CASSLARAENTGELFF.

The table lists this clonotype with a few counts. V and J are TRBV6-6 and TRBJ1-1; D is perhaps TRBD1 (6 bases). The CDR3 consists of 15 residues. The germline CDR1 and CDR2 sequences are MNHNY and SVGAGI (reference sequence). Trimming removed 0 bases at V and 6 bases at J, with 14 bases between. This CDR3 reads CASSYSKSGGPEAFF. CDR3 DNA sequence: TGTGCCAGCAGTTACTCGAAATCTGGGGGCCCTGAAGCTTTCTTT.

This clonotype occurred a few times. The chain uses TRBV9 and TRBJ2-7; TRBD2 aligns across 9 bases. V lost 2 bases, J lost 0 bases, and 6 bases stayed unmatched. The CDR3 is made up of 16 amino acids. CDR1 SGDLS and CDR2 YYNGEE come from the germline V gene. CDR3: CASSVNSGSLSYEQYF. The CDR3 DNA reads as TGTGCCAGCAGCGTCAATAGCGGGAGCCTCTCCTACGAGCAGTACTTC.

The chain recombines TRBV11-3 with TRBJ2-7, with D hard to call. The tail of the sequence fits TRBJ2-1 better, so the J call may be wrong. Germline V gives CDR1 SGHNT, CDR2 YENEEA. CDR3 length equals 14 residues. The DNA for the CDR3 is TGTGCCAGCAGCGATACTGGGTCCTCCTACGAGCAGTTCTTC. Protein sequence: CASSDTGSSYEQFF.

J is TRBJ2-7 and V is TRBV28; D is possibly TRBD1 (6 bases). CDR1 is MDHEN and CDR2 is SYDVKM in the germline V gene. V was shortened by 3 bases and J by 5 bases, with 26 bases between the two germline ends. The CDR3 extends over 18 amino acids. The CDR3 region has the DNA TGTGCCAGCAGTTTCCTTAACCTCCTCCGGGACAATAATCACGAGCAGTACTTC. Protein product: CASSFLNLLRDNNHEQYF.

V is TRBV5-1 and J is TRBJ2-2, with unresolved D. The V end was cut by 2 bases, the J end by 8 bases, with 7 bases between. The germline gives CDR1 SGHRS, CDR2 YFSETQ. CDR3 length: 12 amino acids. For the CDR3, the DNA is TGCGCCAGCAGCTTAGGAGAAGGGGAGCTGTTTTTT. Amino acids: CASSLGEGELFF.